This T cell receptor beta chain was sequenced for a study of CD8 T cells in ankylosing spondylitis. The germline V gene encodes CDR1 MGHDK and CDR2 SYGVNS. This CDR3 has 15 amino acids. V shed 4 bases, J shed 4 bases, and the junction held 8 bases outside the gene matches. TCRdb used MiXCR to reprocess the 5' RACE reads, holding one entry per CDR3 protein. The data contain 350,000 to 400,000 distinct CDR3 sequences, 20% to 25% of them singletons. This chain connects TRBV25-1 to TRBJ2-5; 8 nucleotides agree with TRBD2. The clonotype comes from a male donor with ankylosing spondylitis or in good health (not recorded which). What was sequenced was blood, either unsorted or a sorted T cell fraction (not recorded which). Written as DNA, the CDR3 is TGTGCCAGCAGTGCCGCGGGGGGACCCGGAGAGACCCAGTACTTC. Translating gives CASSAAGGPGETQYF.